The 29 T cell receptor beta chains listed next were all sequenced from one sample in a study of T-cell memory formation after mild COVID-19. TCRdb redid the calling of the 5' RACE reads with MiXCR, one entry per CDR3 protein. In the table there are 550,000 to 600,000 distinct CDR3 sequences, roughly a sixth of which are singletons. Material: PBMCs or a T cell subset sorted from them (not recorded which). These receptors were collected from an adult woman who had mild COVID-19 (a few samples of this study predate the infection). Cell type and time point are not known.

The chain has TRBV20-1 and TRBJ2-5; the match to TRBD1 covers 9 bases. V shed 2 bases and J 9 bases; nucleotides not matched to a gene: 13. Germline loops: CDR1 DFQATT, CDR2 SNEGSKA (reference sequence). CDR3 size: 15 residues. The CDR3: CSARFPGTGKLPQYF. In DNA, the CDR3 is TGCAGTGCTAGATTCCCCGGGACAGGGAAATTGCCCCAGTACTTC.

This clonotype was picked up many times. The chain employs TRBV20-1 and TRBJ2-7, with TRBD2 identical over 14 bases. V shed 5 bases and J 3 bases; nucleotides not matched to a gene: 15. The CDR3 has 18 amino acids. Germline V gene lookup returns CDR1 DFQATT and CDR2 SNEGSKA (reference sequence). The CDR3 sequence is CSAPDGLAGGNRGYEQYF. As DNA, the CDR3 is TGCAGTGCTCCGGACGGACTAGCGGGGGGAAACCGGGGCTACGAGCAGTACTTC.

The gene calls are TRBV25-1 and TRBJ2-7; TRBD1 aligns across 8 bases. There are 15 residues in the CDR3. CDR1 and CDR2 (germline): MGHDK, SYGVNS. The V segment lost 4 bases and the J segment 4 bases; nucleotides outside the gene matches: 9. The CDR3 coding sequence is TGTGCCAGCAGTGGGGAAAGGGACAGGCCATACGAGCAGTACTTC. Its translation: CASSGERDRPYEQYF.

This clonotype was counted at least ten times. The rearrangement uses TRBV6-6 and TRBJ1-1, with D unresolved. Germline loops: CDR1 MNHNY, CDR2 SVGAGI (reference sequence). This CDR3 is 10 amino acids long. The V and J ends lost 2 bases and 5 bases respectively, with 0 bases between them. In DNA form, the CDR3 reads TGTGCCAGCAGTTACACTGAAGCTTTCTTT. Translating it yields CASSYTEAFF.

The chain is built from TRBV7-6 and TRBJ2-3, with 10 bases that match TRBD2. This CDR3 is built from 16 residues. CDR1 is SGHVS and CDR2 is FNYEAQ in the germline V gene. The J segment lost 2 bases and the V segment lost 2 bases, leaving 4 bases of the junction unmatched. CDR3 residues: CASSLRSGRVTDTQYF. The CDR3 nucleotides are TGTGCCAGCAGCTTAAGGAGCGGGAGGGTCACAGATACGCAGTATTTT.

This clonotype was recorded a few times. The V and J genes are TRBV30 and TRBJ2-1; D uncertain. The V end was cut by 3 bases, the J end by 8 bases, with 11 bases between. Looked up from germline, CDR1 is GTSNPN and CDR2 is SVGIG (reference sequence). This CDR3 is 12 amino acids long. This chain's CDR3 is CAWSSGWDEQFF. In DNA, the CDR3 is TGTGCCTGGAGCTCCGGGTGGGATGAGCAGTTCTTC.

The CDR3 sequence: CASRALNEQFF. In DNA form, the CDR3 reads TGTGCCAGCAGGGCCCTTAATGAGCAGTTCTTC. The rearrangement joins TRBV25-1 to TRBJ2-1; D not resolved. Deletions cut 6 bases from V and 7 bases from J, with 7 bases between. Germline V gene data show CDR1 as MGHDK and CDR2 as SYGVNS. The CDR3 has 11 amino acids.

This clonotype has a handful of counts. The chain joins TRBV5-1 to TRBJ1-3, with 9 bases identical to TRBD1. After removal of 4 bases from V and 4 bases from J, the junction contained 3 bases not matched to a gene. CDR1 and CDR2 (germline): SGHRS, YFSETQ. The CDR3 has 14 amino acids. The CDR3 region is CASSLDRGGNTIYF. CDR3 sequence (DNA): TGCGCCAGCAGCCTGGACAGGGGCGGAAACACCATATATTTT.

This clonotype has more than one count but fewer than ten. This rearrangement joins TRBV11-2 to TRBJ2-4; TRBD2 is a possible D gene (5 bases). V was clipped by 5 bases and J by 0 bases, with 8 bases between them. This CDR3 region has 14 residues. The germline V gene encodes CDR1 SGHAT and CDR2 FQNNGV. The CDR3 DNA sequence: TGTGCCAGCAGCGTTCGGGGAGCCAAAAACATTCAGTACTTC. It codes for CASSVRGAKNIQYF.

In this sample, this clonotype turned up many times. The junction shows a germline mismatch at one end, possibly a read error. J is TRBJ2-7 and V is TRBV7-2; 9 bases are a match to TRBD2. Germline assignment: CDR1 SGHTA and CDR2 FQGNSA. The CDR3 has 15 residues. CDR3 sequence reads: CASSLATSGSYEQYF. CDR3 in DNA: TGCGCCAGCAGCTTGGCGACTAGCGGCTCCTACGAGCAGTACTTC.

J is TRBJ2-3 and V is TRBV29-1; the match to TRBD2 covers 11 bases. Germline CDR1 SQVTM, CDR2 ANQGSEA. The CDR3 extends over 14 amino acids. Germline trimming cut 6 bases from V and 2 bases from J; bases unmatched to any gene: 4. The CDR3 DNA is TGCAGCGTCACTAGCGGGGGTTTCACAGATACGCAGTATTTT. This gives the protein CSVTSGGFTDTQYF.

The V gene is TRBV18, the J gene TRBJ2-7, with D tentatively TRBD1 (7 bases). Trimming removed 0 bases from V and 4 bases from J, with 13 bases in between. The CDR3 extends over 15 amino acids. CDR1 KGHSH and CDR2 LQKENI come from the germline V gene. CDR3 residues: CASSPPTRGAYEQYF. The CDR3 DNA reads as TGTGCCAGCTCACCACCTACCAGGGGGGCATACGAGCAGTACTTC.

This chain connects TRBV6-5 to TRBJ1-2; D call uncertain. V dropped 0 bases and J dropped 8 bases, with 13 bases sitting between them. This CDR3 is built from 14 residues. CDR1 is MNHEY, CDR2 SVGAGI, per germline. CDR3 loop: CASSYSSEGFGYTF. DNA of the CDR3: TGTGCCAGCAGTTACTCGAGTGAAGGGTTCGGCTACACCTTC.

Ten or more counts support this clonotype. CDR3 region: CASSGSGTGTLGYTF. The CDR3 nucleotides read TGTGCCAGCAGCGGATCCGGGACAGGGACTCTGGGCTACACCTTC. The chain uses TRBV7-2 and TRBJ1-2, with TRBD1 matching over 9 bases. The ends lost 5 bases at V and 8 bases at J; junction bases unmatched: 12. This CDR3 is built from 15 residues. Germline assignment: CDR1 SGHTA and CDR2 FQGNSA.

This clonotype was seen only a few times. The rearrangement uses TRBV6-2 or TRBV6-3 and TRBJ1-5, with a tentative D call TRBD1 (5 bases). The V and J ends lost 4 bases and 0 bases respectively, with 19 bases between them. The CDR3 sequence is 18 residues long. The germline V gene has CDR1 MNHEY and CDR2 SVGEGT. CDR3 sequence (DNA): TGTGCCAGCAGTTCAAAAACCCGGGACCAGTATAGCAATCAGCCCCAGCATTTT. Amino acid sequence: CASSSKTRDQYSNQPQHF.

The CDR3: CASSLSGAPYNEQFF. The CDR3 DNA reads TGCGCCAGCAGCTTGTCGGGGGCCCCATATAATGAGCAGTTCTTC. The chain uses TRBV5-1 and TRBJ2-1; D might be TRBD1 or TRBD2, each matching 6 bases. Trimming pared 1 base from V and 7 bases from J, leaving 15 bases between. Germline V gene data show CDR1 as SGHRS and CDR2 as YFSETQ. CDR3 size: 15 residues.

The chain has TRBV7-9 and TRBJ2-1, with a possible D match to TRBD2 (5 bases). The CDR3 spans 13 residues. Germline CDR1 is SEHNR and CDR2 is FQNEAQ (reference sequence). The ends were cut back, 4 bases at V and 8 bases at J, with 12 bases in the middle. The CDR3: CASSSTQRDEQFF. The CDR3 bases are TGTGCCAGCAGCTCAACACAGAGGGATGAGCAGTTCTTC.

The chain employs TRBV10-2 and TRBJ1-2, with a possible D match to TRBD1 (5 bases). Germline values: CDR1 WSHSY, CDR2 SAAADI. Deletions cut 7 bases from V and 3 bases from J, with 15 bases between. The length of the CDR3 is 14 residues. The CDR3 here is CASTPGPSDYGYTF. The CDR3 DNA sequence: TGCGCCAGCACACCGGGACCGAGTGACTATGGCTACACCTTC.

This clonotype was detected ten times or more. The rearrangement joins TRBV18 to TRBJ2-2, with a tentative D call TRBD2 (6 bases). The CDR3 extends over 16 amino acids. V gave up 3 bases and J gave up 1 base, with 12 bases separating them. The germline CDR1 and CDR2 sequences are KGHSH and LQKENI. The CDR3 coding sequence is TGTGCCAGCTCACCTCCGGGACTCAAGAACACCGGGGAGCTGTTTTTT. Protein sequence: CASSPPGLKNTGELFF.

The rearrangement joins TRBV7-8 to TRBJ2-3; TRBD2 aligns across 8 bases. The V segment lost 1 base and the J segment 0 bases; nucleotides outside the gene matches: 6. The CDR3 consists of 17 residues. Germline loops: CDR1 SGHVS, CDR2 FQNEAQ. The CDR3 spells CASSLVVAGSSTDTQYF. In nucleotides, the CDR3 is TGTGCCAGCAGCTTAGTGGTAGCGGGGTCGAGCACAGATACGCAGTATTTT.

This clonotype occurred many times. The genes are TRBV5-1 and TRBJ1-5; D is undetermined. Trimming pared 0 bases from V and 7 bases from J, leaving 11 bases between. The CDR3 is made up of 14 amino acids. CDR1 and CDR2 from the germline V gene are SGHRS and YFSETQ. CDR3 coding DNA: TGCGCCAGCAGCTTGGGGTCCCACGGGCAGCCCCAGCATTTT. Its protein is CASSLGSHGQPQHF.

This rearrangement joins TRBV6-5 to TRBJ1-1; a weak D match, TRBD1 (6 bases). CDR1 is MNHEY and CDR2 is SVGAGI in the germline V gene. This CDR3 spans 12 amino acids. V shed 6 bases and J shed 10 bases, with 15 bases lying between them. The CDR3 bases are TGTGCCAGCAGCCGGAACAGGGACGGAGCTTTCTTT. Amino acid sequence: CASSRNRDGAFF.

The chain couples TRBV7-3 to TRBJ1-1; 11 bases match TRBD1. The CDR3 totals 16 residues. Germline assignment: CDR1 SGHTA and CDR2 FQGTGA. The trim removed 6 bases at V and 1 base at J, leaving 7 bases unmatched. The CDR3 loop reads CASSLRGQGANTEAFF. CDR3 nucleotide sequence: TGTGCCAGCAGTTTACGTGGACAGGGGGCGAACACTGAAGCTTTCTTT.

This clonotype was recorded at least ten times. CDR3 DNA: TGTGCCAGCAGCGTAGGTACGGCTACCTACGAGCAGTACTTC. Translated, it gives CASSVGTATYEQYF. The rearrangement joins TRBV9 to TRBJ2-7; D is undetermined. Germline V gene sequence: CDR1 SGDLS, CDR2 YYNGEE. V was shortened by 0 bases and J by 2 bases, with 9 bases between the two germline ends. The CDR3 spans 14 residues.

The gene calls are TRBV4-1 and TRBJ2-2, with 7 bases identical to TRBD1. The CDR3 is 14 residues long. V was pared by 2 bases and J by 7 bases, with 4 bases of the junction left unmatched. Germline lookup yields CDR1 MGHRA and CDR2 YSYEKL. CDR3 sequence: CASSQRGGGGELFF. CDR3 nucleotide sequence: TGCGCCAGCAGCCAAAGAGGGGGCGGCGGGGAGCTGTTTTTT.

This clonotype has just a few counts. The gene calls are TRBV29-1 and TRBJ1-1; D gene ambiguous. The germline V gene encodes CDR1 SQVTM and CDR2 ANQGSEA. Trimming left V 0 bases short and J 10 bases short, with 6 bases between. This CDR3 has 10 amino acids. The CDR3 region has the DNA TGCAGCGTTGAAGAGGCAGGAGCTTTCTTT. Amino acids: CSVEEAGAFF.

The V call is TRBV19, the J call TRBJ1-2, with D unresolved. The CDR3 runs 10 residues. The germline CDR1 and CDR2 sequences are LNHDA and SQIVND (reference sequence). Trimming stripped 4 bases from V and 10 bases from J, with 7 bases between. The CDR3 sequence: CASSSVLYTF. The CDR3 nucleotides read TGTGCCAGTAGTAGCGTCCTCTACACCTTC.

This clonotype was counted a few times. The DNA of the CDR3 is TGTGCCAGCAGTCCTACTCCTCTAGGGAACTACAATGAGCAGTTCTTC. Amino acids: CASSPTPLGNYNEQFF. V usage is TRBV2 and J usage is TRBJ2-1; no clear D gene. This CDR3 is 16 amino acids long. Germline assignment: CDR1 SNHLY and CDR2 FYNNEI. The V and J ends lost 5 bases and 3 bases respectively, with 17 bases between them.

This clonotype was picked up many times. The genes are TRBV12-3 or TRBV12-4 and TRBJ1-4; D gene unclear. The CDR3 contains 12 residues. The V end lost 5 bases, the J end lost 14 bases, and 15 bases lay between the germline ends. The CDR3 loop is CASSPTPTKLFF. The CDR3 DNA reads TGTGCCAGCAGTCCCACCCCAACTAAGCTGTTTTTT.